These 12 T cell receptor beta chains originate from one sample sequenced in a study of CXCR3-negative and CXCR3-positive naive CD8 T cells. UMI-labeled 5' RACE TRB cDNA libraries were prepared from the cells. TCRdb reworked the 5' RACE reads into one entry per CDR3 protein, no DNA. This sample's clone table lists approximately 45,000 distinct CDR3 sequences. The sequencing input was memory CD8+ T cells from blood. The receptors come from a human donor in good health. Some clones in this sample may be carry-over from other donors' samples.

The chain uses TRBV4-1 and TRBJ1-5; no DNA is available, so the TRBD1 call from TCRdb remains unchecked. Germline assignment: CDR1 MGHRA and CDR2 YSYEKL. The CDR3 length is 16 residues. CDR3: CASSSHFPREEQPQHF.

CDR3 region: CSAPTSGVQETQYF. The chain joins TRBV20-1 to TRBJ2-5; there is no DNA to check the TCRdb D call of TRBD2. The CDR3 loop spans 14 amino acids. CDR1 is DFQATT, CDR2 SNEGSKA, per germline (reference sequence).

V and J are TRBV18 and TRBJ2-5. Germline V gene lookup returns CDR1 KGHSH and CDR2 LQKENI. The CDR3 has 12 amino acids. The CDR3 reads CASSPYTETQYF.

This sequence joins TRBV5-5 and TRBJ1-2; TCRdb's D gene call, TRBD1, goes unchecked for lack of DNA. The CDR3 has 15 amino acids. Looked up from germline, CDR1 is SGHKS and CDR2 is YYEKEE (reference sequence). The CDR3 here is CASSTVLGTGSGYTF. The entire variable domain, with the rest obtained from reference TRBV5-5 and TRBJ1-2, is as follows: DAGVTQSPTHLIKTRGQQVTLRCSPISGHKSVSWYQQVLGQGPQFIFQYYEKEERGRGNFPDRFSARQFPNYSSELNVNALLLGDSALYLCASSTVLGTGSGYTFGSGTRLTVV.

V usage is TRBV7-2 and J usage is TRBJ2-1; TCRdb outputs TRBD2, but without DNA this stays unchecked. Germline V CDR1 and CDR2: SGHTA, FQGNSA. The CDR3 is 15 residues long. The CDR3 loop is CASSLVRGSYNEQFF.

The V and J genes are TRBV7-9 and TRBJ2-1; the D gene TCRdb calls, TRBD2, cannot be checked with no DNA. Germline values: CDR1 SEHNR, CDR2 FQNEAQ (reference sequence). The CDR3 loop spans 16 amino acids. The CDR3 sequence: CASSLGSYGPRNEQFF.

The V call is TRBV23-1, the J call TRBJ2-3. TRBV23-1 falls under the ORF class, with uncertain function. This CDR3 is built from 14 residues. CDR3: CASIQDTSTDTQYF.

The chain links TRBV6-4 to TRBJ2-1; the TCRdb call, TRBD2, lacks DNA for checking. The CDR3 totals 13 residues. The germline CDR1 and CDR2 sequences are MRHNA and SNTAGT. This chain's CDR3 is CASGTGDTNEQFF.

V is TRBV29-1 and J is TRBJ2-2; as DNA is missing, the TRBD1 call by TCRdb cannot be tested. CDR3 length: 12 residues. The V gene's germline CDR1 is SQVTM and CDR2 ANQGSEA. CDR3 region: CSAEQGTGELFF.

The rearrangement links TRBV28 to TRBJ2-6; the D call of TRBD1 rests on TCRdb alone, since no DNA is present to check it. CDR1 is MDHEN and CDR2 is SYDVKM in the germline V gene. CDR3 length: 16 residues. CDR3 residues: CASLTTTVPGANVLTF.

The V call is TRBV7-3, the J call TRBJ1-1. The CDR3 loop spans 13 amino acids. In germline, CDR1 is SGHTA, CDR2 FQGTGA. CDR3: CASSLLVNTEAFF.

The V call is TRBV7-9, the J call TRBJ2-7; TCRdb returns TRBD1, unconfirmable since there is no DNA. CDR1 SEHNR and CDR2 FQNEAQ come from the germline V gene (reference sequence). This CDR3 has 15 residues. CDR3 residues: CASSIGTGASYEQYF. Full variable domain (outside the CDR3, taken from reference TRBV7-9 and TRBJ2-7): DTGVSQNPRHKITKRGQNVTFRCDPISEHNRLYWYRQTLGQGPEFLTYFQNEAQLEKSRLLSDRFSAERPKGSFSTLEIQRTEQGDSAMYLCASSIGTGASYEQYFGPGTRLTVT.